The sequence of this T cell receptor (beta chain) was determined in a study of beta chain features in type 1 diabetes. Germline lookup yields CDR1 GTSNPN and CDR2 SVGIG (reference sequence). The V end was cut by 5 bases, the J end by 7 bases, with 15 bases between. The CDR3 length is 14 residues. The sequenced template was cDNA made from the entire isolated RNA. Profiled with immunoSEQ multiplex PCR; TCRdb holds only in-frame clones, not every one. This sample yields some 250,000 clones, of which approximately 10% are seen a single time; around 0.015% belongs to the top ten. To note about this clone: Its antigen is unknown.

Regarding the study as a whole: Type 1 diabetes patients showed a moderate but significant shortening of TCRB CDR3s in all four CD4+ subsets.

Sample: naive CD4+ T cells from blood. The rearrangement links TRBV30 to TRBJ1-6; D is unclear. The receptor comes from a man aged 30 to 45 with type 1 diabetes. CDR3 coding DNA: TGTGCCTGGGGTACCGACTCGAACAATTCACCCCTCCACTTT. Translated, it gives CAWGTDSNNSPLHF.